This TCR beta chain emerged from a study of shared clonotypes between healthy human individuals. Study information: The study enrolled a couple of women and three men aged 18 to 49. Each donor contributed plates that comprised three CD4 naive, three CD4 memory, two CD8 naive and one CD8 memory.

Concerning this clone itself: Antigen: not known. Other DNA sequences of this sample code for an identical CDR3.

Naive CD8 cells comprised CD45RO-negative, CCR7-positively selected cells, excluding terminally differentiated effector memory CD45RA+ cells. General study points: Non-shared clonotypes showed lower generation probabilities than clonotypes common to all four donors.

Repertoires were generated with immunoSEQ multiplex PCR, while TCRdb's copy carries only in-frame clones and drops some. The table includes about 2.1 million clones, 93% detected once. Germline loops: CDR1 MNHEY, CDR2 SMNVEV (reference sequence). V lost 5 bases and J lost 2; bases outside the gene matches: 3. The CDR3 has 15 residues. The chain joins TRBV27 to TRBJ1-5; 10 bases match TRBD1. The clonotype was recovered from a man aged 18-30 years in good health. Some clones in this sample may be carry-over from other donors' samples. Specimen: naive CD8+ T cells from PBMCs. CDR3 bases: TGTGCCAGCAGTCCCGGACAGGGGGGCAATCAGCCCCAGCATTTT. Translated: CASSPGQGGNQPQHF.